Listed below are T cell receptor beta chains from one sample, sequenced in a study of blood T cell repertoires in COVID-19. Only in-frame clones appear in the TCRdb table, and some are missing; sequencing was by immunoSEQ multiplex PCR. The repertoire holds a few hundred thousand clones, more than 70% seen once, with 2.5% in the top ten. Sequences were obtained from PBMCs or T cells enriched from blood (not recorded which). Receptors were obtained from a woman aged 40 to 49 with acute COVID-19. Both conserved end residues are part of each CDR3. Fields, in order: J gene, D gene, V gene, clone size, CDR3 DNA, CDR3 protein. A D gene is named only where the DNA matches it firmly. Size tells how often a clone was seen (once, few, many) or the class of an expanded clone, and some rows leave it out.

j_call: TRBJ1-5
d_call: NA
v_call: TRBV2
clone_size: NA
cdr3_nt: TGTGCCAGCAGTGAAAGGGGTGGTCAGCCCCAGCATTTT
cdr3_aa: CASSERGGQPQHF

j_call: TRBJ2-5
d_call: NA
v_call: TRBV7-2
clone_size: NA
cdr3_nt: TGTGCCAGCAGCTTAGCGCGGCTCCAAGAGACCCAGTACTTC
cdr3_aa: CASSLARLQETQYF

j_call: TRBJ1-5
d_call: TRBD1
v_call: TRBV7-2
clone_size: NA
cdr3_nt: TGTGCCAGCAGCTCAGCCGGGACAGGCAATCAGCCCCAGCATTTT
cdr3_aa: CASSSAGTGNQPQHF

j_call: TRBJ1-4
d_call: TRBD1
v_call: TRBV19
clone_size: NA
cdr3_nt: TGTGCCAGCAGACAGGGGGGCCCAACTAATGAAAAACTGTTTTTT
cdr3_aa: CASRQGGPTNEKLFF

j_call: TRBJ1-2
d_call: NA
v_call: TRBV7-9
clone_size: NA
cdr3_nt: TGTGCCAGCAGCTTATCCGGGGATGGCTATGGCTACACCTTC
cdr3_aa: CASSLSGDGYGYTF

j_call: TRBJ1-5
d_call: NA
v_call: TRBV5-8
clone_size: NA
cdr3_nt: TGTGCCAGCAGCCGTCCACAATCCAATAATCAGCCCCAGCATTTT
cdr3_aa: CASSRPQSNNQPQHF

j_call: TRBJ1-6
d_call: NA
v_call: TRBV3-1/TRBV3-2
clone_size: NA
cdr3_nt: TGTGCCAGCAGCCGGGCCCTTGTGGGAGTTACGTATAATTCACCCCTCCACTTT
cdr3_aa: CASSRALVGVTYNSPLHF

j_call: TRBJ1-4
d_call: NA
v_call: TRBV7-9
clone_size: NA
cdr3_nt: TGTGCCAGCAGTCCGAGGACAACAACTAATGAAAAACTGTTTTTT
cdr3_aa: CASSPRTTTNEKLFF

j_call: TRBJ1-2
d_call: NA
v_call: TRBV19
clone_size: once
cdr3_nt: TGTGCCAGTACCAGTCAGGGATTTAATGGCTACACCTTC
cdr3_aa: CASTSQGFNGYTF

j_call: TRBJ2-7
d_call: TRBD1
v_call: TRBV10-3
clone_size: NA
cdr3_nt: TGTGCCATCAGTGAGTCTGGGGACAGCTCCTACGAGCAGTACTTC
cdr3_aa: CAISESGDSSYEQYF